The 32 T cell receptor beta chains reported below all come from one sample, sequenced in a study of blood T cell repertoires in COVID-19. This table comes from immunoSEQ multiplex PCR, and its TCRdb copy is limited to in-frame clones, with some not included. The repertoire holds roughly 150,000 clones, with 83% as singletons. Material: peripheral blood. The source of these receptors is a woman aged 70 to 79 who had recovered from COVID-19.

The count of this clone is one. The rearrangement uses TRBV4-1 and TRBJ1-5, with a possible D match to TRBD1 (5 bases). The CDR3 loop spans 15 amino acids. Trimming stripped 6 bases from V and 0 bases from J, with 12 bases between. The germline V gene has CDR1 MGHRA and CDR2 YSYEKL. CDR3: CASRPQEFSNQPQHF. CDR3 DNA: TGCGCCAGCAGGCCACAGGAGTTTAGCAATCAGCCCCAGCATTTT.

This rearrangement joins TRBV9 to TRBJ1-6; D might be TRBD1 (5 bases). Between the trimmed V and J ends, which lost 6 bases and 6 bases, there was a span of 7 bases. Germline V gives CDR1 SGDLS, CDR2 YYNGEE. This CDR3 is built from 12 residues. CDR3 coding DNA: TGTGCCAGCAACAGGCTTAATTCACCCCTCCACTTT. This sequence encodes CASNRLNSPLHF.

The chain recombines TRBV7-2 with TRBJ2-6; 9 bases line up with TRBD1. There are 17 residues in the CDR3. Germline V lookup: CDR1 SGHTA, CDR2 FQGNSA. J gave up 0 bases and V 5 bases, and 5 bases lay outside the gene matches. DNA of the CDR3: TGTGCCAGCAGCCCAGGGACAGGGACCTCTGGGGCCAACGTCCTGACTTTC. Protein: CASSPGTGTSGANVLTF.

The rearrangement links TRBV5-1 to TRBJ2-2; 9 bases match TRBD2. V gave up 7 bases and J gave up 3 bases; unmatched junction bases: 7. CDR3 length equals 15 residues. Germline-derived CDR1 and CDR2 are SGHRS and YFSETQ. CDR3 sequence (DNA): TGCGCCAGCCAACCTCGGACTAGCGACACCGGGGAGCTGTTTTTT. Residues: CASQPRTSDTGELFF.

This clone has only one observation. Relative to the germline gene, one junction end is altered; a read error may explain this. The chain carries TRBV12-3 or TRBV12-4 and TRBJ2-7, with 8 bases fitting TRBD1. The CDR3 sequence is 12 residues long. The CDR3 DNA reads TGTGCCAGCAGTTCCACAGGGGGGCGCGGGCGCTTC. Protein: CASSSTGGRGRF.

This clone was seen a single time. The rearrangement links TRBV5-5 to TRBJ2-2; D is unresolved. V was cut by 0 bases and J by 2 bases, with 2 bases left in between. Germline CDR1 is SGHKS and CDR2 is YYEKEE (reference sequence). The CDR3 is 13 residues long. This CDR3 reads CASSLANTGELFF. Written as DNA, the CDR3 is TGTGCCAGCAGCTTGGCTAACACCGGGGAGCTGTTTTTT.

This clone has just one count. The CDR3 here is CAPRPGDRQYF. The CDR3 DNA reads as TGTGCCCCGAGGCCGGGGGATAGGCAGTACTTC. This chain joins TRBV6-5 and TRBJ2-7; D is perhaps TRBD2 (6 bases). The CDR3 consists of 11 residues. Germline CDR1 and CDR2: MNHEY and SVGAGI. V lost 11 bases and J 9 bases, leaving 17 bases between the germline ends.

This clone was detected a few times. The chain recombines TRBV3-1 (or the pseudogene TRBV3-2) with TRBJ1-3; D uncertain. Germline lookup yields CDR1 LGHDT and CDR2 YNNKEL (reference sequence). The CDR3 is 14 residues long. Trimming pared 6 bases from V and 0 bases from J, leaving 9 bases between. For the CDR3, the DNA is TGTGCCAGCAGTCACAGCTCCTCTGGAAACACCATATATTTT. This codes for CASSHSSSGNTIYF.

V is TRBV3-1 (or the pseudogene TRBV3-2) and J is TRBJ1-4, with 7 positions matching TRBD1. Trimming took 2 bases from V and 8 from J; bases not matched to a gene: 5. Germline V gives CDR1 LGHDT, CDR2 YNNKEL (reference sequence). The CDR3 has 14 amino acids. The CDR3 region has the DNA TGTGCCAGCAGCCAACGGGACAGAGACGAAAAACTGTTTTTT. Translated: CASSQRDRDEKLFF.

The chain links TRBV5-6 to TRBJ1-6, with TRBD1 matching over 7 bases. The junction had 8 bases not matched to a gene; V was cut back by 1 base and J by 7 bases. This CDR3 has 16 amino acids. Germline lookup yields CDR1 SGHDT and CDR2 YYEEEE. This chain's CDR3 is CASSLWFRGANSPLHF. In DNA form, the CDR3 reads TGTGCCAGCAGCTTGTGGTTCAGGGGGGCAAATTCACCCCTCCACTTT.

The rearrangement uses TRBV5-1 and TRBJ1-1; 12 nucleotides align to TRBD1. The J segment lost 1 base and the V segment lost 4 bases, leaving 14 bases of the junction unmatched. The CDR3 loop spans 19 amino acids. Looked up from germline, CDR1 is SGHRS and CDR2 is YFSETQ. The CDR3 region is CASSPLGTGGHTANTEAFF. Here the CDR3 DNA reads TGCGCCAGCAGCCCGCTGGGGACAGGGGGCCATACCGCGAACACTGAAGCTTTCTTT. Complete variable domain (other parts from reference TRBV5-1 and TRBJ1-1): KAGVTQTPRYLIKTRGQQVTLSCSPISGHRSVSWYQQTPGQGLQFLFEYFSETQRNKGNFPGRFSGRQFSNSRSEMNVSTLELGDSALYLCASSPLGTGGHTANTEAFFGQGTRLTVV.

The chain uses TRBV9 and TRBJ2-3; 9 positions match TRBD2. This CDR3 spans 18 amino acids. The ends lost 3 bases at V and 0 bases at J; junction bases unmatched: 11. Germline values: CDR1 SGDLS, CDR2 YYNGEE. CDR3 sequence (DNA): TGTGCCAGCAGCGCTACCGGGACTAGCTTACTTAGCACAGATACGCAGTATTTT. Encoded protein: CASSATGTSLLSTDTQYF.

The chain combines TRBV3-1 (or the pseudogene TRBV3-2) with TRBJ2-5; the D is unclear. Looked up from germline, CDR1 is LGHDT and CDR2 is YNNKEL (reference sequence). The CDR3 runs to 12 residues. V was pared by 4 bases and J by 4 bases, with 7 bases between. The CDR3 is CASSRQVETQYF. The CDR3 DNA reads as TGTGCCAGCAGCCGGCAGGTAGAGACCCAGTACTTC.

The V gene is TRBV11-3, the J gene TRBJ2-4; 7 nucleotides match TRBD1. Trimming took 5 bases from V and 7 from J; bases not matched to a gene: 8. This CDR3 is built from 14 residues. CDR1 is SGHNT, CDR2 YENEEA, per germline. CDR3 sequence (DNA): TGTGCCAGCAGCCCAGGGGGTTCAGGGAACATTCAGTACTTC. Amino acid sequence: CASSPGGSGNIQYF.

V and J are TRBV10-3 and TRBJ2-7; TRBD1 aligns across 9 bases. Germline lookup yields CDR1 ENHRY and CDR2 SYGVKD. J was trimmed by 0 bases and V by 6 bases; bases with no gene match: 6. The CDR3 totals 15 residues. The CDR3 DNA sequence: TGTGCCATCAGGGGACAGGGCCCGAGCTCCTACGAGCAGTACTTC. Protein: CAIRGQGPSSYEQYF.

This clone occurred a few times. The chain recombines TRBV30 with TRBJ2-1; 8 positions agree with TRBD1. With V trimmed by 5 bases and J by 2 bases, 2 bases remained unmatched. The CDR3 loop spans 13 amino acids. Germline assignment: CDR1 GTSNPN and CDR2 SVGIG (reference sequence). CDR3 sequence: CAWDRGTYNEQFF. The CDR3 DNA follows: TGTGCCTGGGACAGGGGTACCTACAATGAGCAGTTCTTC.

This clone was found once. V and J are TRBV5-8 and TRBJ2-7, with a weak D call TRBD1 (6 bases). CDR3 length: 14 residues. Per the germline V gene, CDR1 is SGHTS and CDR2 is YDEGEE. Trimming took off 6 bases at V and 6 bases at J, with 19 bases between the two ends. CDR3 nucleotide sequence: TGTGCCAGCAAAACACTGTGGGGGCCCGTCGAGCAGTACTTC. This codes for CASKTLWGPVEQYF. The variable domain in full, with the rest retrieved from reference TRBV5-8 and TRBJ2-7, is EAGVTQSPTHLIKTRGQQATLRCSPISGHTSVYWYQQALGLGLQFLLWYDEGEERNRGNFPPRFSGRQFPNYSSELNVNALELEDSALYLCASKTLWGPVEQYFGPGTRLTVT.

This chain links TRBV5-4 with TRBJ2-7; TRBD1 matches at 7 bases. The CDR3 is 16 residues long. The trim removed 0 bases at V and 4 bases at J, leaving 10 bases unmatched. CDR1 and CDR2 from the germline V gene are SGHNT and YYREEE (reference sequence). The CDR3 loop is CASSLVSGGVGYEQYF. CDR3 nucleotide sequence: TGTGCCAGCAGCTTGGTGTCAGGGGGAGTGGGGTACGAGCAGTACTTC. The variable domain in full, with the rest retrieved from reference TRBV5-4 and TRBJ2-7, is ETGVTQSPTHLIKTRGQQVTLRCSSQSGHNTVSWYQQALGQGPQFIFQYYREEENGRGNFPPRFSGLQFPNYSSELNVNALELDDSALYLCASSLVSGGVGYEQYFGPGTRLTVT.

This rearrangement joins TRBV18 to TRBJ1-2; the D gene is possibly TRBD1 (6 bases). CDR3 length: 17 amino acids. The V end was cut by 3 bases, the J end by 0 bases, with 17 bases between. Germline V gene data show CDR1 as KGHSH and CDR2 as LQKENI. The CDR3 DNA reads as TGTGCCAGCTCACCTAATCCCCAGGGGCCCTCTAACTATGGCTACACCTTC. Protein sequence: CASSPNPQGPSNYGYTF.

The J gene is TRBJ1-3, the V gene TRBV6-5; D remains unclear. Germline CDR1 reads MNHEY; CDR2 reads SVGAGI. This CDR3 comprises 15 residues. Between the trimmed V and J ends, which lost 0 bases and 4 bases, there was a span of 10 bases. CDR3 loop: CASSYSFSFGNTIYF. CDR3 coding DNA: TGTGCCAGCAGTTACTCGTTCAGTTTCGGAAACACCATATATTTT.

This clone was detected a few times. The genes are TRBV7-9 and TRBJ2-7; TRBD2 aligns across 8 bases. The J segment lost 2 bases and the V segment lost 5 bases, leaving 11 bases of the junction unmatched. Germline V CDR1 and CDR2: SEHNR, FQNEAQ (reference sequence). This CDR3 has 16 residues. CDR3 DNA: TGTGCCAGCAGCCCCCGCCCCACTAGCGGAGCCTACGAGCAGTACTTC. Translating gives CASSPRPTSGAYEQYF.

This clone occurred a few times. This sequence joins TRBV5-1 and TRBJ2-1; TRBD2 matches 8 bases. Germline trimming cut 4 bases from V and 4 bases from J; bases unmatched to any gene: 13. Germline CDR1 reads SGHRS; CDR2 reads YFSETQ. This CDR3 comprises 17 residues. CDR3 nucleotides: TGCGCCAGCAGCCCGTGGCTTTTGGCGGGAGGATACAATGAGCAGTTCTTC. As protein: CASSPWLLAGGYNEQFF.

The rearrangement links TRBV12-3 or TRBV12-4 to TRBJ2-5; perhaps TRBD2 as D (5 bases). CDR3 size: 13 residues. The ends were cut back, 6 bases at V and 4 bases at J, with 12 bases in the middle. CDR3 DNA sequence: TGTGCCAGCAGCCCCACTCGGGGAGAGACCCAGTACTTC. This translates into CASSPTRGETQYF.

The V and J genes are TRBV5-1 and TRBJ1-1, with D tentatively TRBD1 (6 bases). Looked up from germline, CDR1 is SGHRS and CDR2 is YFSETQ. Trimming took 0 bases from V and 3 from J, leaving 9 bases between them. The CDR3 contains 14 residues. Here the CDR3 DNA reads TGCGCCAGCAGCTTGGTGGCAGGGGACACTGAAGCTTTCTTT. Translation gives CASSLVAGDTEAFF.

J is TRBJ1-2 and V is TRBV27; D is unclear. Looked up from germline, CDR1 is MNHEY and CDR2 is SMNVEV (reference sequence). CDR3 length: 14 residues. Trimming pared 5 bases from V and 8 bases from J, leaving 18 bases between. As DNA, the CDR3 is TGTGCCAGCAGTCCACGGGTGGGCTCGGGGGGCTACACCTTC. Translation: CASSPRVGSGGYTF.

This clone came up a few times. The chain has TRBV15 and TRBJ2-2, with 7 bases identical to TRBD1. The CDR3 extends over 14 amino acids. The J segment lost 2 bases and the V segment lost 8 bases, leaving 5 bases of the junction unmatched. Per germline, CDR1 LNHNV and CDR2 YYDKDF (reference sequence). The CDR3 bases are TGTGCCACCCGGGACAGCCCAAACACCGGGGAGCTGTTTTTT. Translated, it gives CATRDSPNTGELFF.

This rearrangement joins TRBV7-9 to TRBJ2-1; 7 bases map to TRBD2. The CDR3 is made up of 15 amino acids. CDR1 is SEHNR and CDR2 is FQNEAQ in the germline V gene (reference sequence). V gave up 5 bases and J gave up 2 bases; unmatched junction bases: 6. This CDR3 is CASSPRREPYNEQFF. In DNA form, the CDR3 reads TGTGCCAGCAGCCCGAGGCGGGAGCCCTACAATGAGCAGTTCTTC.

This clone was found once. CDR3 sequence reads: CASSLRGINNEQFF. DNA for the CDR3: TGTGCCAGCAGCCTAAGGGGGATAAACAATGAGCAGTTCTTC. This chain joins TRBV7-2 and TRBJ2-1, with D tentatively TRBD1 (6 bases). Per the germline V gene, CDR1 is SGHTA and CDR2 is FQGNSA. The CDR3 extends over 14 amino acids. Trimming removed 5 bases at V and 5 bases at J, with 13 bases between.

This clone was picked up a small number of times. The CDR3 here is CASSLGGAGRTGELFF. The CDR3 nucleotides read TGTGCCAGCAGCTTAGGAGGGGCCGGTAGGACCGGGGAGCTGTTTTTT. The rearrangement uses TRBV5-6 and TRBJ2-2; perhaps TRBD2 as D (6 bases). CDR3 size: 16 residues. The germline CDR1 and CDR2 sequences are SGHDT and YYEEEE. The V gene lost 2 bases and the J gene lost 5 bases, with 16 bases spanning the gap.

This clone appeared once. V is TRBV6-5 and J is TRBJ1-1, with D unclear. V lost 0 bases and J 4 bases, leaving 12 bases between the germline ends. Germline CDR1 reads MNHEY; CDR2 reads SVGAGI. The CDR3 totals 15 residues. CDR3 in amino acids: CASSYSGEWGTEAFF. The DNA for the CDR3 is TGTGCCAGCAGTTACTCCGGGGAGTGGGGCACTGAAGCTTTCTTT.

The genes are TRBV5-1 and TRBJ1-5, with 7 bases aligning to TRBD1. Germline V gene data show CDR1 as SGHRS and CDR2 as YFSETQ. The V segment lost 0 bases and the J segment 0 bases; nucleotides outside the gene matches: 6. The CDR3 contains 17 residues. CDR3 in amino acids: CASSLGDSADSNQPQHF. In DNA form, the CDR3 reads TGCGCCAGCAGCTTGGGGGACAGCGCGGATAGCAATCAGCCCCAGCATTTT.

CDR3 in amino acids: CASSPGRGGALGNYGYTF. CDR3 sequence (DNA): TGTGCCAGCAGTCCCGGGAGGGGGGGCGCCTTAGGTAACTATGGCTACACCTTC. V is TRBV6-2 or TRBV6-3 and J is TRBJ1-2; possible D gene TRBD1, 6 bases. This CDR3 is built from 18 residues. The germline V and J ends were trimmed by 5 bases and 1 base, with 23 bases remaining between them. Germline lookup yields CDR1 MNHEY and CDR2 SVGEGT.